The entry below describes one TCR beta chain. Its antigen is unidentified. V dropped 5 bases and J dropped 8 bases, with 12 bases sitting between them. Germline V gene data show CDR1 as MNHEY and CDR2 as SMNVEV (reference sequence). This CDR3 comprises 13 residues. The data belong to a study of blood T cells in healthy people across ages. Study-wide findings and caveats: Age showed a roughly linear inverse relationship with TCR beta diversity per million T cells. PBMC samples, being unsorted, prevented any conclusive comparison of naive and antigen-experienced cells. More naive CD4+ cells and higher diversity were found in long-lived than in aged donors.

Using a J-beta primer mix together with a sample-barcoded 5' primer, a second PCR was run for about 6 to 11 cycles. Unique molecular identifiers of 12 random nucleotides labeled each cDNA. One entry per CDR3 protein results from TCRdb running MiXCR on the 5' RACE reads. Of 1.5 million to 1.8 million distinct CDR3 sequences listed, approximately 43% were seen once; the top ten hold just over 4%. The receptor's source is a young woman in good health. This chain uses TRBV27 with TRBJ1-4; TRBD1 is a possible D gene (5 bases). Sequencing used blood. The CDR3 region is CASSAWAGEKLFF. The CDR3, as DNA: TGTGCCAGCAGTGCCTGGGCAGGGGAAAAACTGTTTTTT.